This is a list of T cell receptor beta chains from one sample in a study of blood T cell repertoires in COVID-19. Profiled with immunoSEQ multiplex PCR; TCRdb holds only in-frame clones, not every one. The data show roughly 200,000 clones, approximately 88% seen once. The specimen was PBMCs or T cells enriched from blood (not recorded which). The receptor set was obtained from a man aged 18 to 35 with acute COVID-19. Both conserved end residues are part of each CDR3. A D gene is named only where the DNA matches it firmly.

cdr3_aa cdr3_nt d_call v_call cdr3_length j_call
CATSRRTSGRVTTYEQYF TGTGCCACCAGCCGAAGGACTAGCGGGAGGGTCACAACCTACGAGCAGTACTTC TRBD2 TRBV15 18 TRBJ2-7
CATSGRSDRVAEETQYF TGTGCCACCAGTGGCCGATCGGACAGGGTGGCAGAGGAGACCCAGTACTTC TRBD1 TRBV24-1 17 TRBJ2-5
CASGPGTATNEKLFF TGTGCTAGTGGTCCCGGGACAGCAACTAATGAAAAACTGTTTTTT TRBD1 TRBV12-5 15 TRBJ1-4
CATSAGQLPREQYF TGTGCCACCAGTGCGGGACAATTGCCGAGGGAGCAGTACTTC . TRBV24-1 14 TRBJ2-7
CAWSGGQYEQYF TGTGCCTGGAGTGGGGGACAGTACGAGCAGTACTTC TRBD1 TRBV30 12 TRBJ2-7
CASSDLADLETQYF TGCGCCAGCAGTGATTTGGCAGACTTAGAGACCCAGTACTTC . TRBV10-2 14 TRBJ2-5
CSVEWPGGPYTQYF TGCAGCGTTGAATGGCCGGGAGGGCCATATACGCAGTATTTT TRBD2 TRBV29-1 14 TRBJ2-3
CASSYSNRASYTF TGTGCCAGCAGTTACTCGAACCGAGCGAGCTACACCTTC . TRBV6-5 13 TRBJ1-2
CASSGLGGDEKLFF TGTGCCAGCAGTGGTTTGGGGGGTGATGAAAAACTGTTTTTT . TRBV28 14 TRBJ1-4
CASSTSAGGPDTQYF TGTGCCAGCAGTACCTCAGCGGGAGGGCCGGATACGCAGTATTTT TRBD2 TRBV28 15 TRBJ2-3